The 9 T cell receptor beta chains below were found in one sample sequenced in a study of graft-versus-host responses after intestinal transplantation. Data came from immunoSEQ multiplex PCR; TCRdb stores just in-frame clones and leaves some out. Of about 40,000 clones listed, roughly nine tenths were seen once; the top ten hold 2% to 2.5%. The sample here was PBMCs, taken around 320 days after intestinal transplant. All receptors come from a human patient who received an intestinal transplant, so some T cells may come from the graft donor.

In this sample, this clone turned up once. The chain links TRBV6-5 to TRBJ2-2, with D uncertain. The ends were cut back, 2 bases at V and 5 bases at J, with 6 bases in the middle. CDR1 and CDR2 (germline): MNHEY, SVGAGI. The CDR3 is 13 residues long. The chain's CDR3 is CASSYEGTGELFF. In nucleotides, the CDR3 is TGTGCCAGCAGTTACGAAGGAACCGGGGAGCTGTTTTTT.

This chain links TRBV28 with TRBJ2-1, with a weak D call TRBD2 (6 bases). Trimming pared 5 bases from V and 5 bases from J, leaving 10 bases between. The CDR3 extends over 13 amino acids. Germline lookup yields CDR1 MDHEN and CDR2 SYDVKM. This CDR3 is CASSLGLHNEQFF. DNA for the CDR3: TGTGCCAGCAGTCTGGGACTCCACAATGAGCAGTTCTTC.

The chain couples TRBV27 to TRBJ2-7, with D possibly matching TRBD2 (6 bases). This CDR3 region has 17 residues. Looked up from germline, CDR1 is MNHEY and CDR2 is SMNVEV (reference sequence). V was shortened by 3 bases and J by 4 bases, with 22 bases between the two germline ends. The CDR3 reads CASSLGPGSGALYEQYF. In DNA, the CDR3 is TGTGCCAGCAGTTTGGGCCCGGGTAGCGGAGCTCTTTACGAGCAGTACTTC.

The chain uses TRBV5-6 and TRBJ2-5; D unresolved. Germline V gene lookup returns CDR1 SGHDT and CDR2 YYEEEE. CDR3 length: 15 amino acids. V dropped 0 bases and J dropped 2 bases, with 11 bases sitting between them. CDR3 protein: CASSLAGRLQETQYF. In DNA form, the CDR3 reads TGTGCCAGCAGCTTGGCCGGTCGGTTACAAGAGACCCAGTACTTC. Using reference TRBV5-6 and TRBJ2-5 for the parts outside the CDR3, the full variable domain is DAGVTQSPTHLIKTRGQQVTLRCSPKSGHDTVSWYQQALGQGPQFIFQYYEEEERQRGNFPDRFSGHQFPNYSSELNVNALLLGDSALYLCASSLAGRLQETQYFGPGTRLLVL.

The chain employs TRBV5-4 and TRBJ1-4; 8 bases align to TRBD1. CDR3 size: 15 residues. V shed 2 bases and J 4 bases; nucleotides not matched to a gene: 4. CDR1 and CDR2 from the germline V gene are SGHNT and YYREEE (reference sequence). The CDR3 coding sequence is TGTGCCAGCAGCTTCTCAGGACAGGGTAATGAAAAACTGTTTTTT. It is translated as CASSFSGQGNEKLFF.

This chain links TRBV9 with TRBJ1-1; a weak D match, TRBD1 (5 bases). The CDR3 spans 15 residues. Per the germline V gene, CDR1 is SGDLS and CDR2 is YYNGEE. V was cut by 4 bases and J by 0 bases, with 13 bases left in between. CDR3 loop: CASSFGTALNTEAFF. CDR3 DNA sequence: TGTGCCAGCAGCTTTGGGACGGCTTTGAACACTGAAGCTTTCTTT.

The genes are TRBV7-9 and TRBJ1-1, with D tentatively TRBD1 (5 bases). This CDR3 comprises 13 residues. Germline values: CDR1 SEHNR, CDR2 FQNEAQ (reference sequence). The V end lost 2 bases, the J end lost 5 bases, and 9 bases lay between the germline ends. CDR3 nucleotides: TGTGCCAGCAGCTTAATCAGGGTAACTGAAGCTTTCTTT. It yields the protein CASSLIRVTEAFF.

The chain employs TRBV4-1 and TRBJ2-7; TRBD1 agrees at 7 bases. Germline CDR1 reads MGHRA; CDR2 reads YSYEKL. The CDR3 is 13 amino acids. V was clipped by 8 bases and J by 5 bases; unmatched bases: 9. The CDR3: CASRETGTHEQYF. The CDR3 DNA reads TGCGCCAGCCGAGAGACAGGGACCCACGAGCAGTACTTC.

The chain combines TRBV6-1 with TRBJ1-2, with D uncertain. The CDR3 runs 13 residues. Trimming cost V 6 bases and J 6 bases, with 14 bases left between them. The germline V gene encodes CDR1 MNHNS and CDR2 SASEGT. CDR3 residues: CASSPAGVDGYTF. The CDR3 DNA reads TGTGCCAGCAGCCCCGCGGGCGTAGATGGCTACACCTTC.